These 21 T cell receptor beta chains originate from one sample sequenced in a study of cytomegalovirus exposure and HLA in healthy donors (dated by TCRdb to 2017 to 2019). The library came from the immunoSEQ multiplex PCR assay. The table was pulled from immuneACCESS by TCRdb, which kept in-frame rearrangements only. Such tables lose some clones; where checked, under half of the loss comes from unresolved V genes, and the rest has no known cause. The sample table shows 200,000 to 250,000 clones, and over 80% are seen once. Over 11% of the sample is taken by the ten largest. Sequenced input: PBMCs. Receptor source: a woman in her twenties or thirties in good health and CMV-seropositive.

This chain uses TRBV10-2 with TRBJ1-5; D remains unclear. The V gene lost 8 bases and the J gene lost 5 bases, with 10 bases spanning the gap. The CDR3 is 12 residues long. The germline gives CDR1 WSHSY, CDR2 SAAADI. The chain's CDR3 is CASAERDQPQHF. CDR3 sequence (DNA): TGCGCCAGCGCCGAGAGAGATCAGCCCCAGCATTTT.

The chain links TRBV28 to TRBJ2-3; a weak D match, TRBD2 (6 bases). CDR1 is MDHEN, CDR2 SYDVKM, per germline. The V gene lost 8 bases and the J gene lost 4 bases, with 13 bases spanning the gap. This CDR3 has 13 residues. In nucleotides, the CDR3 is TGTGCCAGCGGGACTTCCTTTCCAGATACGCAGTATTTT. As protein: CASGTSFPDTQYF.

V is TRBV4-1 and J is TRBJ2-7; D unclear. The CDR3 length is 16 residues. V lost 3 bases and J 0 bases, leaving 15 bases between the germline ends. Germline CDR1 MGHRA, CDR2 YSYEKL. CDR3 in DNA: TGCGCCAGCAGCCACCCTCAGGACCGGAGCTCCTACGAGCAGTACTTC. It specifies CASSHPQDRSSYEQYF.

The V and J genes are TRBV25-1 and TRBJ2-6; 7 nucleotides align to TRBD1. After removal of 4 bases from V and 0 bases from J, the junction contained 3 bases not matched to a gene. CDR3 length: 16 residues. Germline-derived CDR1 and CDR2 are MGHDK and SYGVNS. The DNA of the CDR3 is TGTGCCAGCAGTGCTTCAGGGGGCTCTGGGGCCAACGTCCTGACTTTC. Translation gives CASSASGGSGANVLTF.

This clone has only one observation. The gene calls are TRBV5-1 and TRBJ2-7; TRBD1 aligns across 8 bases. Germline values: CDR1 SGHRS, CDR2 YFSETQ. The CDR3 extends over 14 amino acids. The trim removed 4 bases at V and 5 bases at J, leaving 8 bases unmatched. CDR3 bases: TGCGCCAGCAGCGTTCCGGGACAGGTGAACGAGCAGTACTTC. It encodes CASSVPGQVNEQYF.

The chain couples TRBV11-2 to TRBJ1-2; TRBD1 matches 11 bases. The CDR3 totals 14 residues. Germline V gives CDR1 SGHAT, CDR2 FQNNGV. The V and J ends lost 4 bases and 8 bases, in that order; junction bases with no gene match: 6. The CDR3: CASSSYGTGGGYTF. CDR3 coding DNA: TGTGCCAGCAGCTCTTACGGGACAGGGGGAGGCTACACCTTC.

CDR3 protein: CASKGWDNYEQYF. The CDR3 nucleotides are TGTGCCAGCAAGGGGTGGGACAACTACGAGCAGTACTTC. The J gene is TRBJ2-7, the V gene TRBV2; possibly TRBD1 for D (6 bases). Germline-derived CDR1 and CDR2 are SNHLY and FYNNEI. This CDR3 contains 13 residues. The germline V and J ends were trimmed by 7 bases and 3 bases, with 13 bases remaining between them.

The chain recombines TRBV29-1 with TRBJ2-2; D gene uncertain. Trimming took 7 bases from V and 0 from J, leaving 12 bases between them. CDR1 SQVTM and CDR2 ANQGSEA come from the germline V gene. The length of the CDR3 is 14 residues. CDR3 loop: CSASGSSNTGELFF. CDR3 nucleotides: TGCAGCGCCTCCGGTAGTTCGAACACCGGGGAGCTGTTTTTT.

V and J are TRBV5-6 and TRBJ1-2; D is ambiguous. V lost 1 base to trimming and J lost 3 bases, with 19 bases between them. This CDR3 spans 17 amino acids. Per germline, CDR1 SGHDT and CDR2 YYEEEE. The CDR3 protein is CASSLPRADATYYGYTF. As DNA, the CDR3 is TGTGCCAGCAGCTTGCCTCGGGCCGACGCAACATACTATGGCTACACCTTC.

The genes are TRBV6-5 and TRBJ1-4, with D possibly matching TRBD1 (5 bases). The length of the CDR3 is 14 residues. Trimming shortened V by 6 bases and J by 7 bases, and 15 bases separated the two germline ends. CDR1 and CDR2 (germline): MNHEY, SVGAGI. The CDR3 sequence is CASRQTGGVEKLFF. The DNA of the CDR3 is TGTGCCAGCAGACAAACAGGCGGAGTTGAAAAACTGTTTTTT.

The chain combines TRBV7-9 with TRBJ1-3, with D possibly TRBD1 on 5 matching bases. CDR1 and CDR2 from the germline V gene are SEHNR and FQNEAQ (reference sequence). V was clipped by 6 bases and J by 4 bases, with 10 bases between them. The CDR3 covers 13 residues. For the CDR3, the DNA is TGTGCCAGCAGTCGGGACGAAGGAAACACCATATATTTT. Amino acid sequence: CASSRDEGNTIYF. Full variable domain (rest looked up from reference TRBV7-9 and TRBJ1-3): DTGVSQNPRHKITKRGQNVTFRCDPISEHNRLYWYRQTLGQGPEFLTYFQNEAQLEKSRLLSDRFSAERPKGSFSTLEIQRTEQGDSAMYLCASSRDEGNTIYFGEGSWLTVV.

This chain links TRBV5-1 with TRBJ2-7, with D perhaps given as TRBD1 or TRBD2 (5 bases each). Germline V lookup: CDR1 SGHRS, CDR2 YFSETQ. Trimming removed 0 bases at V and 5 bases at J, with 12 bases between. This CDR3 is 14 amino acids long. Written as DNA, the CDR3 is TGCGCCAGCAGCTTGGACAACAGGAGGAACGAGCAGTACTTC. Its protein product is CASSLDNRRNEQYF.

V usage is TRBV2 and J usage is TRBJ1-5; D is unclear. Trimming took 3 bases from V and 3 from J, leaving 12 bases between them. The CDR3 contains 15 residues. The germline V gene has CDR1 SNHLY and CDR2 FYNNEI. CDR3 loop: CASSDSGFTNQPQHF. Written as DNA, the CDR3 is TGTGCCAGCAGTGACAGCGGGTTCACCAATCAGCCCCAGCATTTT.

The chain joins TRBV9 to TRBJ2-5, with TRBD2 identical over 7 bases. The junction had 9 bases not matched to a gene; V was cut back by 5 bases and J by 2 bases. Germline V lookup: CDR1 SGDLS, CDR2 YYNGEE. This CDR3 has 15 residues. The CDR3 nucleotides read TGTGCCAGCAGTAAGGCCGGGACTATACAAGAGACCCAGTACTTC. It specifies CASSKAGTIQETQYF.

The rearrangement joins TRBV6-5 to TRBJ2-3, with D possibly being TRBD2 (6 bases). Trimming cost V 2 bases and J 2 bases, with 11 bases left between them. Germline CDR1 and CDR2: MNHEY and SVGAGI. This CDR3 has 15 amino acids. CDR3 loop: CASSYGGGFTDTQYF. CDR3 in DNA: TGTGCCAGCAGTTACGGGGGAGGATTCACAGATACGCAGTATTTT.

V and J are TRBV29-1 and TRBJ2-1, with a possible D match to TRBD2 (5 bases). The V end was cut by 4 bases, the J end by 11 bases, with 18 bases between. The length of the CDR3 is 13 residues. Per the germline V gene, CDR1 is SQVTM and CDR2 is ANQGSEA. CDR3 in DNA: TGCAGCGTTGTAGGGCTAGACGGGATAAAGCAGTTCTTC. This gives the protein CSVVGLDGIKQFF.

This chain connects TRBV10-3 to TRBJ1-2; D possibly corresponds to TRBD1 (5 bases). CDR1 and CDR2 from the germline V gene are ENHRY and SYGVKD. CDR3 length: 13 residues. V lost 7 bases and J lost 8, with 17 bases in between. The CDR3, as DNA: TGTGCCATCACTATGGCCAGCGGGGGAGGCTACACCTTC. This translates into CAITMASGGGYTF.

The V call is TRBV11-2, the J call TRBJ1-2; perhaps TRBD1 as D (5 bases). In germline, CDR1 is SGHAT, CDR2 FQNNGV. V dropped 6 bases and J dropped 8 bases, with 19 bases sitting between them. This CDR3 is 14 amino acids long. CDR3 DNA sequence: TGTGCCAGCAGTTCACCAGGGCCGAGGTGGGGCTACACCTTC. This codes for CASSSPGPRWGYTF. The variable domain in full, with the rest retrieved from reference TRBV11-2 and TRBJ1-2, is EAGVAQSPRYKIIEKRQSVAFWCNPISGHATLYWYQQILGQGPKLLIQFQNNGVVDDSQLPKDRFSAERLKGVDSTLKIQPAKLEDSAVYLCASSSPGPRWGYTFGSGTRLTVV.

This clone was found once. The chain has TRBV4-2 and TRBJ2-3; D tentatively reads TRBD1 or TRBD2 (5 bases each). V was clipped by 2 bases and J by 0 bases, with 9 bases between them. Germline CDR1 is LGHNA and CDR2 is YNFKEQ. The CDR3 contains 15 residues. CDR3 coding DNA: TGTGCCAGCAGCCAAAGCTGGGGGAGCACAGATACGCAGTATTTT. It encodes CASSQSWGSTDTQYF.

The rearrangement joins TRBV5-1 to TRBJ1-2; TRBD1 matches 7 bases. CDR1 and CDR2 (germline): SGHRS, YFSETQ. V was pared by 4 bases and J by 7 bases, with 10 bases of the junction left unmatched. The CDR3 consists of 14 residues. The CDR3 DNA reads TGCGCCAGCAGCCGAGGACAGGAGTTCACTGGCTACACCTTC. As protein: CASSRGQEFTGYTF.

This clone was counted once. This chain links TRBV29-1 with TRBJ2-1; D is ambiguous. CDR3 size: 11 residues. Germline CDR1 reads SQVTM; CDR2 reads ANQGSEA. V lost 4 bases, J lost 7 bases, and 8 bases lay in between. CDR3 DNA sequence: TGCAGCGTTGCGGAGAAAAATGAGCAGTTCTTC. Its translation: CSVAEKNEQFF.